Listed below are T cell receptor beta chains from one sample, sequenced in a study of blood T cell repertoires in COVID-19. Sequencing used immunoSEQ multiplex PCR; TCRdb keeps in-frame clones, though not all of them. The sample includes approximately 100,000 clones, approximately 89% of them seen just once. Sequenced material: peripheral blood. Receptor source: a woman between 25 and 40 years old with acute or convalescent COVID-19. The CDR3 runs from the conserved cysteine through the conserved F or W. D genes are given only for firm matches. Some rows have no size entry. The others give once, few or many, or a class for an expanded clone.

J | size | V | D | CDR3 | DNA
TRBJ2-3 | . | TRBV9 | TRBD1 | CASSPQDRATDTQYF | TGTGCCAGCAGCCCGCAGGACAGGGCAACAGATACGCAGTATTTT
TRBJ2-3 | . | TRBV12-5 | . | CASGPPRGPGTDTQYF | TGTGCTAGTGGTCCTCCAAGGGGCCCTGGGACAGATACGCAGTATTTT
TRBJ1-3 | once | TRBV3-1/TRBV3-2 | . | CASSPTTLYGNTIYF | TGTGCCAGCAGCCCCACTACCCTTTACGGAAACACCATATATTTT
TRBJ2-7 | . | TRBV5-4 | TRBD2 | CASSLLPAGGGIYEQYF | TGTGCCAGCAGCTTGCTCCCAGCGGGGGGTGGCATCTACGAGCAGTACTTC
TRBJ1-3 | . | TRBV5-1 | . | CASSLLSSGNTIYF | TGCGCCAGCAGCTTACTAAGCTCTGGAAACACCATATATTTT
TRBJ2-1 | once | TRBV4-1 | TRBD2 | CASSRSGLAGVNEQFF | TGCGCCAGCAGCCGGAGTGGACTAGCGGGGGTCAATGAGCAGTTCTTC
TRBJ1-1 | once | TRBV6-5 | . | CASSSGIQNTEAFF | TGTGCCAGCAGTTCAGGGATTCAGAACACTGAAGCTTTCTTT
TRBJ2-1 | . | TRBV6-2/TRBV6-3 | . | CASSYSSGRGREEQFF | TGTGCCAGCAGTTACTCGAGCGGGCGGGGTAGAGAAGAGCAGTTCTTC
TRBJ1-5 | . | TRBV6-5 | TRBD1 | CASFLGTDNQPQHF | TGTGCCAGCTTTCTCGGGACAGACAATCAGCCCCAGCATTTT
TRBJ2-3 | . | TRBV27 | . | CASMRAGGESTDTQYF | TGTGCCAGCATGCGCGCGGGCGGGGAAAGCACAGATACGCAGTATTTT
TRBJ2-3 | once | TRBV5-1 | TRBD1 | CASSNPTGGTNTDTQYF | TGCGCCAGCAGTAATCCCACAGGGGGAACTAACACAGATACGCAGTATTTT
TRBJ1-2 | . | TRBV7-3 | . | CASSLTVDSTDGYTF | TGTGCCAGCAGCTTAACAGTCGACAGCACAGATGGCTACACCTTC
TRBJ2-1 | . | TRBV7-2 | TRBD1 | CASSLEGVQGAYNEQFF | TGTGCCAGCAGCTTAGAGGGCGTACAGGGGGCGTACAATGAGCAGTTCTTC
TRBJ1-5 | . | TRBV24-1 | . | CATSGEGGGNQPQHF | TGTGCCACCAGTGGGGAAGGGGGGGGCAATCAGCCCCAGCATTTT
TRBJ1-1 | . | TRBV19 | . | CAISVTANTEAFF | TGTGCCATTTCTGTGACAGCGAACACTGAAGCTTTCTTT